Below, 19 T cell receptor beta chains from the same sample are listed, as sequenced in a study of CXCR3-negative and CXCR3-positive naive CD8 T cells. cDNA libraries for TRB were generated by 5' RACE incorporating UMI labels. TCRdb reprocessed the 5' RACE reads, with one entry per CDR3 protein and no DNA. This sample contains 50,000 or so distinct CDR3 sequences. Study findings and constraints: CXCR3-positive naive cells carried more hydrophobic TRB CDR3s than CXCR3-negative naive cells did.

Their target antigens are unknown. Sequencing used naive CXCR3+ CD8+ T cells from blood. Subset here: CD45RO-CCR7+CD27+CD95- naive CD8+ T cells expressing CXCR3 (TNR3+). These TCRs come from a human donor in good health. Some clones in this sample may be carry-over from other donors' samples.

V gene TRBV9 combines with J gene TRBJ2-7; the TCRdb call, TRBD2, lacks DNA for checking. From germline, CDR1 is SGDLS and CDR2 YYNGEE. The CDR3 is 15 amino acids. This CDR3 reads CASSPRLAGDYEQYF.

The chain has TRBV9 and TRBJ1-2. The CDR3 is made up of 15 amino acids. Germline CDR1 and CDR2: SGDLS and YYNGEE. CDR3 amino acids: CASSVSAETNYGYTF.

The chain couples TRBV29-1 to TRBJ1-5; the D call of TRBD1 rests on TCRdb alone, since no DNA is present to check it. CDR1 SQVTM and CDR2 ANQGSEA come from the germline V gene. The CDR3 runs 14 residues. CDR3 amino acids: CSVSRGESNQPQHF.

The J gene is TRBJ1-1, the V gene TRBV11-3; TCRdb's D gene call, TRBD1, goes unchecked for lack of DNA. Per the germline V gene, CDR1 is SGHNT and CDR2 is YENEEA. The CDR3 has 15 residues. CDR3: CASSLDRGRRTEAFF.

The chain combines TRBV12-3 or TRBV12-4 with TRBJ2-1; TCRdb's assignment of TRBD2 cannot be checked, as there is no DNA. The CDR3 has 15 residues. CDR3 residues: CASRSRDSSYNEQFF.

This sequence joins TRBV25-1 and TRBJ2-5; TCRdb's D call, TRBD1, is unchecked because there is no DNA. The CDR3 covers 15 residues. Germline V gene lookup returns CDR1 MGHDK and CDR2 SYGVNS. CDR3 in amino acids: CASSDHDRGWETQYF.

This chain links TRBV7-9 with TRBJ2-7; lacking DNA, the TRBD2 call made by TCRdb goes unchecked. This CDR3 is built from 14 residues. The germline V gene encodes CDR1 SEHNR and CDR2 FQNEAQ (reference sequence). The CDR3 reads CASSSGTAPYEQYF.

The chain is built from TRBV5-1 and TRBJ2-7; TCRdb's D call, TRBD1, is unchecked because there is no DNA. CDR1 is SGHRS and CDR2 is YFSETQ in the germline V gene. This CDR3 region has 14 residues. This CDR3 is CASSLRDNSYEQYF.

The chain is built from TRBV20-1 and TRBJ1-1; TCRdb picks TRBD1, but there is no DNA to check that call. From germline, CDR1 is DFQATT and CDR2 SNEGSKA (reference sequence). CDR3 length: 13 amino acids. The CDR3 region is CSLKRVADTEAFF.

The gene calls are TRBV9 and TRBJ2-3; TCRdb's D call of TRBD1 is untestable without DNA. This CDR3 has 15 amino acids. Germline CDR1 SGDLS, CDR2 YYNGEE. The CDR3 sequence is CASSPRQGVLDTQYF. Full variable domain (remainder filled in from reference TRBV9 and TRBJ2-3): DSGVTQTPKHLITATGQRVTLRCSPRSGDLSVYWYQQSLDQGLQFLIQYYNGEERAKGNILERFSAQQFPDLHSELNLSSLELGDSALYFCASSPRQGVLDTQYFGPGTRLTVL.

The chain carries TRBV7-9 and TRBJ2-2; with no DNA, the TCRdb D assignment of TRBD1 cannot be verified. Germline V gene lookup returns CDR1 SEHNR and CDR2 FQNEAQ (reference sequence). This CDR3 contains 17 residues. The CDR3: CASSPFIETGSTGELFF.

This chain connects TRBV11-1 to TRBJ2-1; TCRdb gives TRBD1 as the D gene, but with no DNA this cannot be confirmed. Germline CDR1 is SGHAT and CDR2 is FQDESV (reference sequence). The CDR3 extends over 17 amino acids. The CDR3 is CASSLDGGASSYNEQFF.

The chain has TRBV6-2 or TRBV6-3 and TRBJ1-5. The germline V gene encodes CDR1 MNHEY and CDR2 SVGEGT. The CDR3 runs to 16 residues. This CDR3 is CASSYTGPRSNQPQHF.

This sequence joins TRBV10-3 and TRBJ2-7. Looked up from germline, CDR1 is ENHRY and CDR2 is SYGVKD. The CDR3 is 14 amino acids. The CDR3: CAISESGQAYEQNF.

The chain uses TRBV7-9 and TRBJ2-7; TCRdb's D call, TRBD2, is unchecked because there is no DNA. Germline V CDR1 and CDR2: SEHNR, FQNEAQ (reference sequence). The CDR3 covers 15 residues. The CDR3 reads CASSVDSYGGGEQYF.

The chain is built from TRBV4-3 and TRBJ1-1. Germline values: CDR1 LGHNA, CDR2 YSLEER. There are 14 residues in the CDR3. The CDR3 loop is CASSQVNENTEAFF.

The chain employs TRBV7-6 and TRBJ1-6. In germline, CDR1 is SGHVS, CDR2 FNYEAQ. CDR3 size: 17 residues. This chain's CDR3 is CASSLVRPSSYNSPLHF.

V and J are TRBV27 and TRBJ2-7; the D gene TCRdb calls, TRBD1, cannot be checked with no DNA. From germline, CDR1 is MNHEY and CDR2 SMNVEV (reference sequence). This CDR3 comprises 14 residues. Here the CDR3 reads CASSSGDFTYEQYF.

This rearrangement joins TRBV7-3 to TRBJ2-7; the D gene TCRdb calls, TRBD1, cannot be checked with no DNA. The germline CDR1 and CDR2 sequences are SGHTA and FQGTGA. The CDR3 has 14 residues. The CDR3 reads CASSLSEGPYEQYF.